A selection of T cell receptor beta chains follows, all from one sample in a study of blood T cell repertoires in COVID-19. Repertoires were generated with immunoSEQ multiplex PCR, while TCRdb's copy carries only in-frame clones and drops some. This sample has about 140,000 clones; 65% to 85% occur once, and the top ten carry approximately 3.8%. What was sequenced was peripheral blood. Receptor source: a woman aged 55-69 years with acute or convalescent COVID-19. Each CDR3 is given with its conserved first and last residue. Fields, in order: V gene, D gene, J gene, CDR3 protein. D genes are given only for firm matches.

V gene: TRBV7-9
D gene: NA
J gene: TRBJ1-2
CDR3 protein: CASSQNLGRKNGYTF

V gene: TRBV30
D gene: NA
J gene: TRBJ2-2
CDR3 protein: CAWKGQGHGELFF

V gene: TRBV15
D gene: TRBD1
J gene: TRBJ1-1
CDR3 protein: CATSKGQGYMNTEAFF

V gene: TRBV7-9
D gene: TRBD1
J gene: TRBJ2-3
CDR3 protein: CASSADGTASTDTQYF

V gene: TRBV4-3
D gene: TRBD1
J gene: TRBJ2-5
CDR3 protein: CASSQSWTGEETQYF

V gene: TRBV10-3
D gene: NA
J gene: TRBJ1-1
CDR3 protein: CAISANDYLNTEAFF

V gene: TRBV7-2
D gene: TRBD1
J gene: TRBJ2-3
CDR3 protein: CASSSRQGSITDTQYF

V gene: TRBV11-2
D gene: NA
J gene: TRBJ1-1
CDR3 protein: CASSLDRNTEAFF

V gene: TRBV4-2
D gene: NA
J gene: TRBJ2-1
CDR3 protein: CASSQEVGQGLYNEQFF

V gene: TRBV27
D gene: NA
J gene: TRBJ1-2
CDR3 protein: CASRLYRETSGYTF

V gene: TRBV6-5
D gene: NA
J gene: TRBJ1-2
CDR3 protein: CASSPDSYGYTF

V gene: TRBV12-3/TRBV12-4
D gene: NA
J gene: TRBJ1-1
CDR3 protein: CASSSYEREAFF

V gene: TRBV2
D gene: NA
J gene: TRBJ2-3
CDR3 protein: CASSVSGTTGDTQYF

V gene: TRBV28
D gene: NA
J gene: TRBJ1-4
CDR3 protein: CASSFVAPRTDRSEKLFF

V gene: TRBV11-2
D gene: NA
J gene: TRBJ1-1
CDR3 protein: CASERNTEAFF

V gene: TRBV11-3
D gene: TRBD1
J gene: TRBJ1-1
CDR3 protein: CASSLPRGGDRGYTEAFF